This T cell receptor (beta chain) was found in a study of T cell clonality in common variable immunodeficiency. The CDR3 sequence is 16 residues long. Germline V gene lookup returns CDR1 LNHDA and CDR2 SQIVND (reference sequence). J gave up 5 bases and V 8 bases, and 13 bases lay outside the gene matches. Of CVID subjects, 15 were female and around 27 male, mean age 40. CVID subjects were neither ill nor on immunomodulatory or immunosuppressive medication at sampling. Sequencing input was equivalent genomic DNA from CVID and controls. The data were produced by immunoSEQ multiplex PCR, yet TCRdb's version contains in-frame clones alone and is incomplete. Reported are about 16,000 clones, none seen only once; the ten largest carry more than 12%. Regarding this clone: Its specificity is unknown. The read finishes 3 residues shy of the CDR3 end, and the germline J gene is used to complete it.

Regarding the study as a whole: T cell subpopulation sequencing would be needed to explain CVID clonality. Reportedly, TCR beta sequences from common variable immunodeficiency showed fewer deletions and N-nucleotide insertions.

This receptor was identified in a human donor with common variable immunodeficiency. J is TRBJ2-3 and V is TRBV19; 10 positions match TRBD1. The sequenced sample was peripheral blood mononuclear cells. The part of the CDR3 DNA that was read is TGTGCCAGTCAGACCGGTGGACAGGGGGAGATAGATACG. Amino acid sequence: CASQTGGQGEIDT. The full CDR3 reads CASQTGGQGEIDTQYF.